This TCR beta chain was sequenced during a study of cytotoxic CD8 clonotypes in ibrutinib-treated CLL. CDR1 WSHSY and CDR2 SAAADI come from the germline V gene. There are 16 residues in the CDR3. V was pared by 2 bases and J by 0 bases, with 12 bases between. The intended depth for sequencing was 1 in 200,000 to 1 in 1 million T cells. Libraries were prepared by immunoSEQ multiplex PCR; TCRdb keeps only in-frame clonotypes and omits some of them. The sample contains approximately 84,000 clones, about 86% of which appear only once. Study conclusions and caveats: Clonality went up at ibrutinib response and then declined back toward baseline at progression. Starting clonality was above that of age-matched healthy donors and tracked circulating CD8+ T-cell counts. Few clonotypes were public, and these shrank or held steady under treatment.

Worth noting for this clone: The antigen is unknown.

The TCR comes from a human donor with chronic lymphocytic leukemia. The chain carries TRBV10-2 and TRBJ2-3; D gene ambiguous. The sequencing here drew on PBMCs, taken before ibrutinib treatment. The CDR3 spells CASSEMLVISTDTQYF. For the CDR3, the DNA is TGCGCCAGCAGTGAGATGCTAGTGATTAGCACAGATACGCAGTATTTT.